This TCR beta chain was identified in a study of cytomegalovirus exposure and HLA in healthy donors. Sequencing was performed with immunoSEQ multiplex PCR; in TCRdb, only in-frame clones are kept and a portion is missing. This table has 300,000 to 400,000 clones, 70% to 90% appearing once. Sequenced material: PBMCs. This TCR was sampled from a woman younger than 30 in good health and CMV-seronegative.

The CDR3 reads CASSQTGFEAFF. The CDR3 DNA reads TGTGCCAGCAGCCAGACAGGGTTTGAAGCTTTCTTT. This chain links TRBV13 with TRBJ1-1; 7 bases match TRBD1. This CDR3 spans 12 amino acids. V was pared by 5 bases and J by 7 bases, with 4 bases of the junction left unmatched. In germline, CDR1 is PRHDT, CDR2 FYEKMQ (reference sequence).